This section outlines one TCR beta chain sequence together with its context. What antigen it recognizes has not been identified. No much larger clone is present one base from it, and per-base qualities are unavailable. Counted from cysteine to phenylalanine, this CDR3 has 16 amino acids. Only the CDR3 portion is preserved as DNA: 48 bases, with reading frame beginning at the first base. Germline trimming: 1 base from V, 5 bases from J; junction bases outside gene matches: 8. For CDR1 and CDR2, the germline V gene lists SGHVS and FNYEAQ. The data belong to a study of shared clonotypes between healthy human individuals (dated by TCRdb to between 2020 and 2021). Background for the entire study: A few men and a couple of women, aged 18 to 49 years, made up the cohort. Per donor, three plates each were used for CD4 naive and CD4 memory, two for CD8 naive, and one for CD8 memory. To estimate repertoire size and how much clonotypes are shared between individuals, the study performed deep sequencing of blood TCR repertoires from roughly five healthy adults. Different laboratories and diverse techniques were used to prepare libraries and sequence TCR repertoires, to increase sequencing depth and limit assay-specific biases. Each donor's leukapheresis produced roughly between roughly 0.85 and 9.5 billion PBMCs.

Donors were healthy HIV-negative adults with no recently reported acute infections or vaccinations. Every donor was a Caucasian adult residing in Nashville, Tennessee, USA. CD4+ T cells were enriched through magnetic negative selection, after which naive cells were positively selected on CD45RA and the remaining negative fraction served as the memory subset. After blood collection by leukapheresis, PBMCs were isolated using Ficoll-Histopaque density gradient centrifugation and then cryopreserved in the vapor phase of liquid nitrogen. Analytical flow cytometry was used to check the purity and quantity of every magnetically sorted T cell population. From each sorted fraction, genomic DNA was isolated and quantified by UV absorbance on a Nanodrop 2000c. Study-wide conclusions, independent of this receptor: Sampling was limited to blood, and TCR repertoires in tissue likely differ from TCR repertoires in blood. Naive subsets generally had larger estimated clonotype richness than memory subsets. Even with the large sequencing depth, rarefaction of the sorted-subset datasets indicated that sequencing was incomplete. Pairwise subsampling indicated that sequencing depth was expected to affect the degree of clonotype sharing among donors. Clonotypes shared by all four sorted-subset donors showed higher generation probabilities than non-shared clonotypes. The genetic and exposure-history diversity represented was limited by the small number of donors. Sharing across a handful of donors was observed for around 5% of naive CD4, over 3% of naive CD8, 2% to 2.5% of memory CD4, and about 0.4% of memory CD8 clonotypes.

Using the deep immunoSEQ assay, multiplex PCR amplified TCR CDR3 regions from genomic DNA. Extracted genomic DNA from each cell subset was distributed evenly across all wells of several immunoSEQ 96-well plates, and each plate was treated as a replicate. For sorted subsets, each replicate PCR was loaded with roughly 200 ng genomic DNA, equivalent to 25,000 to 30,000 T cell genomes. Purified libraries were quantified with a Qubit 3.0 fluorometer, sized on a Bioanalyzer 2100, and re-quantified with the KAPA Library Quantification kit. Each immunoSEQ 96-well plate was sequenced on its own single-read 150-cycle Illumina NextSeq 550 flow cell. Turning to the authors' computational methods: The immunoSEQ output contained only junctional sequences without quality scores, so filtering could not match that applied to full-length reads. Sequences were annotated with PyIR, a Python wrapper for IgBLAST v1.9, using IMGT germline references to assign V/J genes and CDR3. Reads with weak V/J assignments (E-value above 1e-6), missing CDR3, stop codons, out-of-frame junctions, or ambiguous translated residues were removed. V3J clonotypes were defined as sequences sharing an identical inferred V gene, J gene, and CDR3 amino acid sequence. To compute the percentage overlap between repertoires, the number of shared unique clonotypes was divided by the size of the smaller repertoire. Three approaches were used to assess repertoire richness: RTK rarefaction, the Chao1 estimator, and Recon v2.1 estimates of unobserved clonotypes. OLGA was used to compute generation probabilities for all TCRbeta clonotypes that the gDNA method yielded from four donors. This immuneACCESS table, as held by TCRdb, lists in-frame sequences with V and J called but not all clones. Of the missing ones, under half trace to an unresolved V gene in checked studies; the others have no known cause. That table supplies the V and J calls and clone size; D and trimming were determined from the DNA. The sample table lists about 2.4 million clones, approximately 93% of them with a count of one. Together, the top ten hold approximately 0.36% of the sample.

The chain couples TRBV7-6 to TRBJ2-5; 9 nucleotides in the junction match TRBD1. The source material was naive CD4+ T cells from PBMCs. What the cell subset or site label conveys for this sample: CD45RA+ positively selected. The TCR was taken from a man aged 18-30 years in good health. Some clones in this sample may be carry-over from other donors' samples. The CDR3 here reads CASSLVWTGVGETQYF. The DNA sequence follows: TGTGCCAGCAGCTTAGTCTGGACAGGGGTCGGGGAGACCCAGTACTTC.